The clone carrying this T cell receptor beta chain was recorded at least ten times. This entry belongs to a study of identical twins. Germline values: CDR1 DFQATT, CDR2 SNEGSKA (reference sequence). The CDR3 is made up of 13 amino acids. Trimming cost V 7 bases and J 1 base; bases outside gene matches: 4. Template switching introduced a universal primer site, and the cDNA bore unique molecular identifiers. TCRdb processed the 5' RACE reads anew with MiXCR; each CDR3 protein has one entry. This sample carries about 570,000 distinct CDR3 sequences, 9.5% to 10% of them seen once, and the ten largest clones take approximately 3%. This sample also appeared in a second study, on yellow fever vaccine responses in identical twins. Per that study: Twins reportedly appeared to share part of their vaccine T cell response while keeping part individual.

The TCR sequence derives from a woman younger than 35 in good health. The rearrangement links TRBV20-1 to TRBJ2-1; TRBD2 matches at 7 bases. Sequencing input: PBMCs. CDR3 coding DNA: TGCAGTGAACGCGGGGGTTCCTACAATGAGCAGTTCTTC. This encodes CSERGGSYNEQFF.